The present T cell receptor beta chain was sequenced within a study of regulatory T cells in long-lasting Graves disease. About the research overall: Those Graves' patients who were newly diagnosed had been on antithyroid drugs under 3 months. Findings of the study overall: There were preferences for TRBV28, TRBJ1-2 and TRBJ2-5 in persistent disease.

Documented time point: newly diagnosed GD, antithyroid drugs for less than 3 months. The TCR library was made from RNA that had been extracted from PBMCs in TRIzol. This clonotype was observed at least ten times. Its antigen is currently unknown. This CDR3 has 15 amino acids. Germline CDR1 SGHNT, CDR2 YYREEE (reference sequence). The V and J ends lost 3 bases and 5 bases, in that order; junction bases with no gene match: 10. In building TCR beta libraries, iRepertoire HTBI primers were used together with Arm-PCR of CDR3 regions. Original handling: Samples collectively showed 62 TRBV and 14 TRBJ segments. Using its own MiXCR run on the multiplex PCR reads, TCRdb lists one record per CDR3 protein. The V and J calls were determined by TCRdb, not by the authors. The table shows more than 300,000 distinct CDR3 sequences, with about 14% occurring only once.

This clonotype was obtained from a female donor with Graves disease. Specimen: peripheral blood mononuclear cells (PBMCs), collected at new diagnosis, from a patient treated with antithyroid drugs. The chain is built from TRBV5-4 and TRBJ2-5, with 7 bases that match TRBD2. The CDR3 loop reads CASSSLAVDRETQYF. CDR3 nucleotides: TGTGCCAGCAGCTCGCTAGCGGTTGACCGTGAGACCCAGTACTTC.